Described below is a single T cell receptor beta chain sequence and its context. Its matching antigen is unknown. cDNA molecules, individually, were tagged with unique molecular identifiers. From the 5' RACE reads, TCRdb called clonotypes with MiXCR, one entry per CDR3 protein. The sample lists about 64,000 distinct CDR3 sequences, just over 20% seen once, with approximately 15% in the top ten. Germline CDR1 reads SGHTA; CDR2 reads FQGNSA. Trimming cost V 8 bases and J 8 bases, with 19 bases left between them. The CDR3 loop spans 14 amino acids. The data are from a study of early T cells in non-severe SARS-CoV-2 infection. On the study more broadly: It was bulk RNA from unsorted whole blood that was sequenced, and the chains were unpaired.

Study-level results: Reliance on VDJdb matching favored anti-spike CD8 responses; private and CD4 specificities were missed.

The chain employs TRBV7-2 and TRBJ2-1; possible D gene TRBD2, 5 bases. This TCR was recovered from an adult who was a healthcare worker with PCR-confirmed SARS-CoV-2 infection or an uninfected control (not recorded which). Sequencing used whole blood, obtained at baseline. The DNA of the CDR3 is TGTGCCAGCCGGGAATGGTTCGGCCTGGATGAGCAGTTCTTC. It is translated as CASREWFGLDEQFF.